The 23 T cell receptor beta chains in this list originate from one sample, sequenced in a study of regulatory T cells in long-lasting Graves disease. CDR3-region Arm-PCR and iRepertoire HTBI primers produced the TCR beta libraries. TCRdb used MiXCR to reprocess the multiplex PCR reads, holding one entry per CDR3 protein. This repertoire shows over 350,000 distinct CDR3 sequences, under 25% found once; its top ten account for less than 25%. Time point given: persistent/refractory GD, antithyroid drugs over 5 years with positive TRAb. From PBMCs, RNA was extracted and then used to make the TCR library. The sample consisted of peripheral blood mononuclear cells (PBMCs), taken when the disease was refractory, from a patient treated with antithyroid drugs. The receptors derive from a female donor with Graves disease.

This clonotype came up many times. The chain recombines TRBV18 with TRBJ1-2; TRBD1 might be the D (5 bases). The germline CDR1 and CDR2 sequences are KGHSH and LQKENI. The CDR3 runs 13 residues. V was shortened by 3 bases and J by 6 bases, with 11 bases between the two germline ends. The CDR3 spells CASSPRGGDGYTF. CDR3 nucleotide sequence: TGTGCCAGCTCACCTCGGGGGGGTGATGGCTACACCTTC.

This clonotype has more than one count but fewer than ten. The genes are TRBV27 and TRBJ2-2; tentatively, D is TRBD1 or TRBD2 (5 bases each). The V gene lost 11 bases and the J gene lost 7 bases, with 17 bases spanning the gap. The CDR3 is 13 residues long. From germline, CDR1 is MNHEY and CDR2 SMNVEV (reference sequence). The CDR3: CASREGEFGELFF. In nucleotides, the CDR3 is TGTGCCTCACGGGAAGGGGAGTTCGGGGAGCTGTTTTTT.

There are many counts of this clonotype. The chain has TRBV2 and TRBJ1-2; D is perhaps TRBD1 (6 bases). Germline CDR1 reads SNHLY; CDR2 reads FYNNEI. V was cut by 4 bases and J by 2 bases, with 11 bases left in between. The CDR3 extends over 14 amino acids. Written as DNA, the CDR3 is TGTGCCAGCAGTGGGGGACACGCGAACTATGGCTACACCTTC. Translating it yields CASSGGHANYGYTF.

In this sample, this clonotype turned up many times. The junction shows a germline mismatch at one end, possibly a read error. The chain combines TRBV6-1 with TRBJ1-2, with unresolved D. This CDR3 is 15 amino acids long. Germline values: CDR1 MNHNS, CDR2 SASEGT. The CDR3: CASREVRTDRNGYTF. CDR3 nucleotides: TGTGCCAGCAGGGAAGTACGGACGGATAGAAATGGCTACACCTTC.

This clonotype was observed a handful of times. This chain joins TRBV29-1 and TRBJ2-5; 8 nucleotides agree with TRBD1. The CDR3 is made up of 15 amino acids. V was pared by 5 bases and J by 1 base, with 9 bases of the junction left unmatched. CDR1 is SQVTM and CDR2 is ANQGSEA in the germline V gene. The CDR3 bases are TGCAGCGTTAAAGGACAGGGTCTCCCCCAAGAGACCCAGTACTTC. Encoded protein: CSVKGQGLPQETQYF.

The chain uses TRBV5-6 and TRBJ1-4; D is unclear. Judging by the DNA end, TRBJ2-2 fits better; the J call may be wrong. Germline V gene lookup returns CDR1 SGHDT and CDR2 YYEEEE. This CDR3 is built from 12 residues. The CDR3 region is CASSKGHGELFF. CDR3 bases: TGTGCCAGCAGCAAGGGCCACGGGGAGCTGTTTTTT.

The rearrangement uses TRBV10-3 and TRBJ2-5; 9 nucleotides line up with TRBD1. The CDR3 sequence is 17 residues long. CDR1 is ENHRY and CDR2 is SYGVKD in the germline V gene. Unmatched junction bases numbered 7, after V lost 0 bases and J lost 2 bases. The CDR3 protein is CAISESTGTGQQETQYF. In DNA, the CDR3 is TGTGCCATCAGTGAGTCGACCGGGACAGGGCAGCAAGAGACCCAGTACTTC.

This clonotype was recorded a few times. The chain combines TRBV4-1 with TRBJ2-5; no clear D. CDR1 and CDR2 (germline): MGHRA, YSYEKL. This CDR3 comprises 14 residues. V lost 5 bases and J 1 base, leaving 11 bases between the germline ends. The CDR3 DNA reads TGCGCCAGCAGCAACATGGAGTCCCAAGAGACCCAGTACTTC. Its translation: CASSNMESQETQYF.

As concerns this clonotype: A much larger clone lies one base from this, so it may be a read error. This sequence joins TRBV24-1 and TRBJ2-7, with 11 positions matching TRBD2. Germline V gene lookup returns CDR1 KGHDR and CDR2 SFDVKD. The CDR3 is 15 amino acids. The CDR3 nucleotides read TGTGCCTCCAGTGATAGCGGGAGGGCCCCCTACGAGCAGTACTTC. Translation gives CASSDSGRAPYEQYF.

The table lists this clonotype with a few counts. This chain links TRBV4-1 with TRBJ2-7; tentatively, D is TRBD1 (6 bases). The V gene's germline CDR1 is MGHRA and CDR2 YSYEKL. The CDR3 consists of 16 residues. Trimming cost V 3 bases and J 4 bases, with 19 bases left between them. The CDR3 DNA reads as TGCGCCAGCAGCCAGCTACAGGGAGAGTTACATTACGAGCAGTACTTC. This translates into CASSQLQGELHYEQYF.

This clonotype has only a few counts. V usage is TRBV7-2 and J usage is TRBJ1-1; D unclear. V was clipped by 5 bases and J by 3 bases, with 10 bases between them. This CDR3 is 13 amino acids long. Germline CDR1 reads SGHTA; CDR2 reads FQGNSA. The CDR3 region is CASSLTTYTEAFF. CDR3 coding DNA: TGTGCCAGCAGCCTAACTACCTACACTGAAGCTTTCTTT. Full variable domain (outside the CDR3, taken from reference TRBV7-2 and TRBJ1-1): GAGVSQSPSNKVTEKGKDVELRCDPISGHTALYWYRQSLGQGLEFLIYFQGNSAPDKSGLPSDRFSAERTGGSVSTLTIQRTQQEDSAVYLCASSLTTYTEAFFGQGTRLTVV.

In its sample, this clonotype was seen many times. This CDR3 reads CASSLALRTGANVLTF. The DNA of the CDR3 is TGTGCCAGCAGCCTCGCCTTGCGGACTGGGGCCAACGTCCTGACTTTC. The genes are TRBV3-1 and TRBJ2-6; D remains unclear. The CDR3 has 16 residues. Germline loops: CDR1 LGHDT, CDR2 YNNKEL (reference sequence). Trimming removed 4 bases from V and 2 bases from J, with 12 bases in between.

This clonotype was detected only a few times. The chain recombines TRBV6-2 or TRBV6-3 with TRBJ2-5, with a weak D call TRBD1 (6 bases). V shed 2 bases and J shed 4 bases, with 14 bases lying between them. The CDR3 totals 15 residues. Looked up from germline, CDR1 is MNHEY and CDR2 is SVGEGT. CDR3 protein: CASSYLGAQGETQYF. CDR3 coding DNA: TGTGCCAGCAGTTACCTGGGGGCGCAGGGAGAGACCCAGTACTTC.

This clonotype showed up many times. The rearrangement links TRBV10-3 to TRBJ2-5, with D perhaps TRBD1 (6 bases). Looked up from germline, CDR1 is ENHRY and CDR2 is SYGVKD. Trimming stripped 7 bases from V and 4 bases from J, with 13 bases between. The CDR3 is made up of 13 amino acids. The CDR3 spells CAIKGVSAETQYF. The CDR3 DNA reads as TGTGCCATCAAGGGGGTGTCAGCAGAGACCCAGTACTTC.

The gene calls are TRBV7-2 and TRBJ2-2; 9 positions match TRBD1. The CDR3 sequence is 14 residues long. Trimming cost V 5 bases and J 6 bases; bases outside gene matches: 4. Germline CDR1 SGHTA, CDR2 FQGNSA. Here the CDR3 DNA reads TGTGCCAGCAGCCGGGACAGGGCCGCCGGGGAGCTGTTTTTT. Residues: CASSRDRAAGELFF.

This clonotype was seen repeatedly, ten times or more. The genes are TRBV3-2 and TRBJ1-2. TRBV3-2 is reported as a pseudogene. This CDR3 has 13 amino acids. The CDR3 nucleotides are TGTGCCAGCAGCCAAGGTCCTAACTATGGCTACACCTTC. Encoded protein: CASSQGPNYGYTF.

The table lists this clonotype with many counts. The V call is TRBV2, the J call TRBJ2-7; TRBD2 matches at 14 bases. This CDR3 region has 15 residues. V was pared by 4 bases and J by 6 bases, with 5 bases of the junction left unmatched. The germline CDR1 and CDR2 sequences are SNHLY and FYNNEI. The CDR3 nucleotides are TGTGCCAGCAGTGTTCTCGGACTAGCGGGAGGCGAGCAGTACTTC. It specifies CASSVLGLAGGEQYF.

This clonotype was recorded many times. V and J are TRBV28 and TRBJ2-5; D is uncertain. The CDR3 sequence is 13 residues long. The germline V and J ends were trimmed by 5 bases and 2 bases, with 9 bases remaining between them. Per the germline V gene, CDR1 is MDHEN and CDR2 is SYDVKM. The CDR3 DNA sequence: TGTGCCAGCAGTCTCAACGGGCAAGAGACCCAGTACTTC. Protein product: CASSLNGQETQYF. Full variable domain (outside the CDR3, taken from reference TRBV28 and TRBJ2-5): DVKVTQSSRYLVKRTGEKVFLECVQDMDHENMFWYRQDPGLGLRLIYFSYDVKMKEKGDIPEGYSVSREKKERFSLILESASTNQTSMYLCASSLNGQETQYFGPGTRLLVL.

This clonotype was counted at least ten times. V usage is TRBV20-1 and J usage is TRBJ1-5; no definite D call. The V end lost 4 bases, the J end lost 7 bases, and 11 bases lay between the germline ends. CDR1 is DFQATT and CDR2 is SNEGSKA in the germline V gene (reference sequence). This CDR3 is built from 12 residues. CDR3 sequence: CSAIPNGQPQHF. CDR3 coding DNA: TGCAGTGCTATCCCTAACGGCCAGCCCCAGCATTTT.

The chain couples TRBV5-1 to TRBJ2-6, with D possibly TRBD1 on 6 matching bases. Trimming removed 4 bases from V and 0 bases from J, with 17 bases in between. CDR1 SGHRS and CDR2 YFSETQ come from the germline V gene. The CDR3 consists of 18 residues. CDR3 DNA: TGCGCCAGCAGCCCAACGACAGGTTTAAGCTCTGGGGCCAACGTCCTGACTTTC. Its protein is CASSPTTGLSSGANVLTF.

This clonotype has a count of ten or more. The chain uses TRBV7-9 and TRBJ2-5; D is ambiguous. V lost 1 base and J lost 5, with 11 bases in between. The length of the CDR3 is 14 residues. Germline V gives CDR1 SEHNR, CDR2 FQNEAQ (reference sequence). The CDR3 sequence: CASSLDSPRETQYF. The CDR3 bases are TGTGCCAGCAGCTTAGACTCACCCAGGGAGACCCAGTACTTC.

This clonotype was seen at least ten times. The chain's CDR3 is CASSFEGVINQPQHF. Here the CDR3 DNA reads TGTGCCAGCAGTTTTGAAGGGGTTATTAATCAGCCCCAGCATTTT. V is TRBV28 and J is TRBJ1-5, with a tentative D call TRBD1 (5 bases). V lost 3 bases to trimming and J lost 4 bases, with 13 bases between them. Germline lookup yields CDR1 MDHEN and CDR2 SYDVKM. The CDR3 has 15 amino acids. Variable domain in full (rest from reference TRBV28 and TRBJ1-5): DVKVTQSSRYLVKRTGEKVFLECVQDMDHENMFWYRQDPGLGLRLIYFSYDVKMKEKGDIPEGYSVSREKKERFSLILESASTNQTSMYLCASSFEGVINQPQHFGDGTRLSIL.

V usage is TRBV3-1 and J usage is TRBJ2-1; D ambiguous. Germline values: CDR1 LGHDT, CDR2 YNNKEL (reference sequence). The CDR3 sequence is 19 residues long. V was cut by 1 base and J by 4 bases, with 23 bases left in between. In nucleotides, the CDR3 is TGTGCCAGCAGCCAAGCCGTACACTTTCGGGTCGTGGAGTACAATGAGCAGTTCTTC. Residues: CASSQAVHFRVVEYNEQFF.